This is a list of T cell receptor beta chains from one sample in a study of blood T cells in healthy people across ages. TCRdb re-called the 5' RACE reads through MiXCR, storing one row per CDR3 protein. The sample shows approximately 800,000 distinct CDR3 sequences, 25% of them seen only once. The sample also formed part of further work on T cells of mothers and their children.

The sequenced material came from blood. These receptor sequences come from a boy younger than 18 in good health. CDR3s include the opening cysteine and the closing phenylalanine or tryptophan. The size field is filled for only some rows; it gives once, few, many or a size class.

j_call: TRBJ2-5; v_call: TRBV10-3; clone_size: few; cdr3_aa: CAISRGVQETQYF
j_call: TRBJ1-1; v_call: TRBV14; clone_size: few; cdr3_aa: CASSLSRQRNTEAFF
j_call: TRBJ2-7; v_call: TRBV15; clone_size: -; cdr3_aa: CATSERGISYEQYF
j_call: -; v_call: TRBV20-1; clone_size: -; cdr3_aa: CSARPGVGYEQYF
j_call: TRBJ2-5; v_call: TRBV2; clone_size: -; cdr3_aa: CASSESGYETQYF
j_call: TRBJ2-5; v_call: TRBV5-4; clone_size: few; cdr3_aa: CASSFSGTGRETQYF
j_call: TRBJ2-7; v_call: TRBV29-1; clone_size: few; cdr3_aa: CSVESSGHYEQYF
j_call: TRBJ1-6; v_call: TRBV7-2; clone_size: -; cdr3_aa: CASSFPRDDVAYNSPLHF
j_call: TRBJ1-1; v_call: TRBV18; clone_size: -; cdr3_aa: CASSSGVGTEAFF
j_call: TRBJ2-1; v_call: TRBV28; clone_size: -; cdr3_aa: CASSLPSTMLNEQFF
j_call: TRBJ1-4; v_call: TRBV12-3/TRBV12-4; clone_size: few; cdr3_aa: CASSLMTQGIGEKLFF
j_call: TRBJ2-2; v_call: TRBV6-5; clone_size: few; cdr3_aa: CASSFGTGLLGELFF
j_call: -; v_call: TRBV11-3; clone_size: -; cdr3_aa: CASSLDPESGEQFF
j_call: TRBJ1-6; v_call: TRBV20-1; clone_size: -; cdr3_aa: CSARGGNSPLHF
j_call: -; v_call: TRBV7-2; clone_size: few; cdr3_aa: CASRLPLARDYEQYF
j_call: TRBJ2-2; v_call: TRBV2; clone_size: -; cdr3_aa: CASSPQRSTGELFF
j_call: TRBJ2-7; v_call: TRBV29-1; clone_size: few; cdr3_aa: CSATGTGGTYEQYF
j_call: TRBJ1-1; v_call: TRBV6-1; clone_size: -; cdr3_aa: CASSDYRGMAEAFF
j_call: TRBJ1-1; v_call: TRBV3-1; clone_size: few; cdr3_aa: CASSQERLREAFF
j_call: TRBJ2-7; v_call: TRBV24-1; clone_size: -; cdr3_aa: CATSGGQDYEQYF
j_call: TRBJ2-1; v_call: TRBV10-2; clone_size: few; cdr3_aa: CASIGLAGVNHNEQFF
j_call: TRBJ2-7; v_call: TRBV7-2; clone_size: few; cdr3_aa: CASSLETSGRLNEQYF
j_call: TRBJ2-7; v_call: TRBV4-1; clone_size: few; cdr3_aa: CASSQDPTDPYYEQYF
j_call: TRBJ2-5; v_call: TRBV10-3; clone_size: -; cdr3_aa: CAISVRRGETQYF
j_call: TRBJ1-3; v_call: TRBV20-1; clone_size: few; cdr3_aa: CSARDGQVLNTIYF
j_call: TRBJ1-1; v_call: TRBV21-1; clone_size: few; cdr3_aa: CASRPDRALNTEAFF
j_call: TRBJ2-5; v_call: TRBV28; clone_size: few; cdr3_aa: CASSWTGTVKTQYF
j_call: TRBJ1-5; v_call: TRBV15; clone_size: -; cdr3_aa: CATNRDGLDQPQHF
j_call: -; v_call: TRBV6-2/TRBV6-3; clone_size: -; cdr3_aa: CASSYGPAGGEQYF
j_call: TRBJ2-7; v_call: TRBV29-1; clone_size: -; cdr3_aa: CSVLRQGSYEQYF
j_call: TRBJ2-7; v_call: TRBV6-2/TRBV6-3; clone_size: few; cdr3_aa: CASSPSGTTYEQYF
j_call: TRBJ1-6; v_call: TRBV7-9; clone_size: few; cdr3_aa: CASSSSTGASSYNSPLHF
j_call: TRBJ2-5; v_call: TRBV9; clone_size: -; cdr3_aa: CASSVVTAGGQETEYF
j_call: TRBJ2-5; v_call: TRBV9; clone_size: few; cdr3_aa: CASSVGGFQETQYF
j_call: TRBJ2-7; v_call: TRBV12-3/TRBV12-4; clone_size: few; cdr3_aa: CASSLRGGHSYEQYF
j_call: TRBJ1-1; v_call: TRBV4-3; clone_size: -; cdr3_aa: CASSPARENTEAFF
j_call: TRBJ1-2; v_call: TRBV6-5; clone_size: -; cdr3_aa: CASSYSGQVYGYTF
j_call: TRBJ2-7; v_call: TRBV3-1; clone_size: few; cdr3_aa: CASSQVEDRTYEQYF
j_call: TRBJ1-5; v_call: TRBV20-1; clone_size: few; cdr3_aa: CSARGDGTVYSNQPQHF
j_call: TRBJ2-1; v_call: TRBV29-1; clone_size: few; cdr3_aa: CSFHGGPSYNEQFF
j_call: -; v_call: TRBV20-1; clone_size: -; cdr3_aa: CSARDSAGSYEQYF
j_call: -; v_call: TRBV29-1; clone_size: -; cdr3_aa: CSVEDDRGGLEQYF
j_call: -; v_call: TRBV29-1; clone_size: -; cdr3_aa: CSEGLASYNEQFF
j_call: TRBJ2-5; v_call: TRBV20-1; clone_size: -; cdr3_aa: CSANRGARGETQYF
j_call: TRBJ2-5; v_call: TRBV7-8; clone_size: few; cdr3_aa: CASSQLTGGSETQYF
j_call: TRBJ2-7; v_call: TRBV20-1; clone_size: -; cdr3_aa: CSARAHVAGEGFYEQYF
j_call: TRBJ1-2; v_call: TRBV20-1; clone_size: few; cdr3_aa: CSATIGASQGYGYTF
j_call: TRBJ2-3; v_call: TRBV5-6; clone_size: -; cdr3_aa: CASSPEEEDTQYF
j_call: TRBJ2-7; v_call: TRBV12-3/TRBV12-4; clone_size: -; cdr3_aa: CASSPIRGGIYEQYF
j_call: TRBJ1-2; v_call: TRBV27; clone_size: -; cdr3_aa: CASSPKGFGTGPTRYGYTF
j_call: TRBJ2-5; v_call: TRBV7-2; clone_size: many; cdr3_aa: CASSLGPPETQYF
j_call: TRBJ2-3; v_call: TRBV28; clone_size: -; cdr3_aa: CARSLFSRGGTDTQYF
j_call: TRBJ1-5; v_call: TRBV2; clone_size: few; cdr3_aa: CASAQGQDYQPQHF
j_call: TRBJ1-2; v_call: TRBV20-1; clone_size: -; cdr3_aa: CSALGTGRVYGYTF
j_call: TRBJ1-1; v_call: TRBV5-1; clone_size: few; cdr3_aa: CASSLEGQGRHEAFF
j_call: TRBJ1-2; v_call: TRBV7-2; clone_size: -; cdr3_aa: CASSPYMAGYTF